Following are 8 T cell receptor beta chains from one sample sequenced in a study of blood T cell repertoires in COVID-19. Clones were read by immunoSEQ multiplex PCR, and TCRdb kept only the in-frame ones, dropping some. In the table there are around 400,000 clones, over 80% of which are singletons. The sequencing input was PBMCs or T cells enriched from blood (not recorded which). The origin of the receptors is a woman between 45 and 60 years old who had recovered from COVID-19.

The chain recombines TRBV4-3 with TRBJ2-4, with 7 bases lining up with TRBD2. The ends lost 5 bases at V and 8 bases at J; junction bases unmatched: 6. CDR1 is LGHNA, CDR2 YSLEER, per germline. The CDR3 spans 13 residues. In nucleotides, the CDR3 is TGCGCCAGCAGCACGGGAGGCAGGGACATTCAGTACTTC. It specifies CASSTGGRDIQYF.

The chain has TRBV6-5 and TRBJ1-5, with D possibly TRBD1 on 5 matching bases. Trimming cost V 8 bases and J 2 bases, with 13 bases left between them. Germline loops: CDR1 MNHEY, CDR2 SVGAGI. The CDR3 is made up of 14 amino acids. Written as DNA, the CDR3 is TGTGCCAGCTTCGACAGAAAGGGCAATCAGCCCCAGCATTTT. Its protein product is CASFDRKGNQPQHF.

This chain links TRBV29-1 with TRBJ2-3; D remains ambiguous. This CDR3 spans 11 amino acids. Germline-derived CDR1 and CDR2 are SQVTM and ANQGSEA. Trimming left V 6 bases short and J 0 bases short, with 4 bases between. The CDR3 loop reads CSVSSTDTQYF. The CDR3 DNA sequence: TGCAGCGTCTCTAGCACAGATACGCAGTATTTT.

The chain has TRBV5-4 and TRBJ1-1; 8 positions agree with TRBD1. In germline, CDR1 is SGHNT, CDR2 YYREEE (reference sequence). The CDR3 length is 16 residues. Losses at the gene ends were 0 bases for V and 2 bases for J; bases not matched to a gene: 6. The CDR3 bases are TGTGCCAGCAGCTTGGTGGGACAGGAGCCAAACACTGAAGCTTTCTTT. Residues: CASSLVGQEPNTEAFF.

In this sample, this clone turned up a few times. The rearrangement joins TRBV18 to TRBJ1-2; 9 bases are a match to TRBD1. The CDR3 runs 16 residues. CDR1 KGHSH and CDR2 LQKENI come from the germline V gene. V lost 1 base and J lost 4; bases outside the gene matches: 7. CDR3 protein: CASSPQTGGAIYGYTF. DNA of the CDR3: TGTGCCAGCTCACCACAGACAGGGGGAGCGATCTATGGCTACACCTTC. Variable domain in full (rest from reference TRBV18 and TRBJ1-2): NAGVMQNPRHLVRRRGQEARLRCSPMKGHSHVYWYRQLPEEGLKFMVYLQKENIIDESGMPKERFSAEFPKEGPSILRIQQVVRGDSAAYFCASSPQTGGAIYGYTFGSGTRLTVV.

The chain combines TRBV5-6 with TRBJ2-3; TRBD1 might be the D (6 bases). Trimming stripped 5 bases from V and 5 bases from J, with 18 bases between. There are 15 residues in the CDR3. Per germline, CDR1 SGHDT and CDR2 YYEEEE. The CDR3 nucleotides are TGTGCCAGCAGTTCCCAGGGGAGATTACGAGATACGCAGTATTTT. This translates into CASSSQGRLRDTQYF.

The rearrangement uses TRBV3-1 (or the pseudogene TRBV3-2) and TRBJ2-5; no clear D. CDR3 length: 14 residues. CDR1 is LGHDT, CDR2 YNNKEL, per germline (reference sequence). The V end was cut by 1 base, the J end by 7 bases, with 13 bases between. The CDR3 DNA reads TGTGCCAGCAGCCAAGGGGTCAGTCGAGGGACCCAGTACTTC. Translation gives CASSQGVSRGTQYF.

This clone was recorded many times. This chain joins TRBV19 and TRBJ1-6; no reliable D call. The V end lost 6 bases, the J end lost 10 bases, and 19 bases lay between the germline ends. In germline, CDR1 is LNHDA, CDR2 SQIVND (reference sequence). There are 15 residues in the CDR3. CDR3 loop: CASRPHEGGGSPLHF. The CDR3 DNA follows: TGTGCCAGTAGGCCGCATGAGGGAGGAGGATCACCCCTCCACTTT.